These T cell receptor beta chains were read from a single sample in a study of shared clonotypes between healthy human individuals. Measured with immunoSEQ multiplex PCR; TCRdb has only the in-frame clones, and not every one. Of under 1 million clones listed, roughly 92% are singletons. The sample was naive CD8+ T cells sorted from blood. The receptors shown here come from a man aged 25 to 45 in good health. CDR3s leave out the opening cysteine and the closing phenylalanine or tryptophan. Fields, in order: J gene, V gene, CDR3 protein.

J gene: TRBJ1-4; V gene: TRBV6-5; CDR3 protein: ASSYSGGLGEKLF
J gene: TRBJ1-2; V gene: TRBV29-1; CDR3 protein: SVSGGVDSLGYT
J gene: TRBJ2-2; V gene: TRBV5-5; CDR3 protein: ASSLGHLGGNTGELF
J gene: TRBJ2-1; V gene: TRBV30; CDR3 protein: AWSVGTYNEQF
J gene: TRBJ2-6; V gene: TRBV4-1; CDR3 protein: ASSLRPSGANVLT
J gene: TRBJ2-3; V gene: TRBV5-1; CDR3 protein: ASTLRGGFTDTQY
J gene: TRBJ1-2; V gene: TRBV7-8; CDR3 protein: ASSLWGGYGYT
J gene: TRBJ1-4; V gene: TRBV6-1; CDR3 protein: ASSERIALELF
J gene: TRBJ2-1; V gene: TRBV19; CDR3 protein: ASSWWGSETYNEQF
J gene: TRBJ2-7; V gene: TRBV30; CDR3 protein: AWSENSIF
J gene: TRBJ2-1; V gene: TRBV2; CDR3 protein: ASSDKRTSGRAANNEQF
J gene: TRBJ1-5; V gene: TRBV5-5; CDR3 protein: ASSLVLASGQPQH
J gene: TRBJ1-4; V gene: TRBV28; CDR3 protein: ASSSIYGQGLSEKLF
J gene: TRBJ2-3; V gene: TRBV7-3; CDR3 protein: ASSEGLGSTDTQY
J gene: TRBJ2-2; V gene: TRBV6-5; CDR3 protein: ASSYFNRAGELF
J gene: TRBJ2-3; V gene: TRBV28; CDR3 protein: ASRGLAPSSTDTQY
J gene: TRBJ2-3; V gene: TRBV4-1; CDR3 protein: ASSQADLQTDTQY
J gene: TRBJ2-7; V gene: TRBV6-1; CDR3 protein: ASSEVGLNYEQY
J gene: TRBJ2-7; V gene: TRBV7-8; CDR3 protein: ASSLASGIPPSYEQY
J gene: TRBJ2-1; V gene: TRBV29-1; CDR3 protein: SGEGSYNEQF
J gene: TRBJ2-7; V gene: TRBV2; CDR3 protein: ASSVVGTGAYEQY
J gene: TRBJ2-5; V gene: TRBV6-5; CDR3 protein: ASSYNRGRSQY
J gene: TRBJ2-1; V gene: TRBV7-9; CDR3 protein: ASSPSLRVANEQF
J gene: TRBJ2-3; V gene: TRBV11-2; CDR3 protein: ASSLDPRGAFSTDTQY
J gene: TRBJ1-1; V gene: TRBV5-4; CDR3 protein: ASRPRGQTEAF
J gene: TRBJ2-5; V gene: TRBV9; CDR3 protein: ASSVGNSGSETQY
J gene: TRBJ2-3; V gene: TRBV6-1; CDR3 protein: ASSYTGGSGDTQY
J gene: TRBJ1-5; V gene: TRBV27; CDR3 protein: ASKTGVGNQPQH
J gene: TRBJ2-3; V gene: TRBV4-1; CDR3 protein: ASSQERDTQY
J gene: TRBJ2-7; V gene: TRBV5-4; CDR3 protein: ASTRDSNPSEQY
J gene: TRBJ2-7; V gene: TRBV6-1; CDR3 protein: ASSYTDNEQY
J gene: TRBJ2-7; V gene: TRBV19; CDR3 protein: ASSKAGATYEQY
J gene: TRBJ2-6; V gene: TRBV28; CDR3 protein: ASSLSRFTSSGANVLT
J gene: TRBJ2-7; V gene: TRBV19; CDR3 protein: ASSIFELGTYEQY
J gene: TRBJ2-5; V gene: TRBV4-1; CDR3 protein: ASSRPSVKSQETQY
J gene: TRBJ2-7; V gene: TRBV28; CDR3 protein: ASSFPSDSPGYEQY
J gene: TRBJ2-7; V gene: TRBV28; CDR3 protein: AWSGRQGALNYEQY
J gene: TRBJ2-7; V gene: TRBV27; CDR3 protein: ASSQRTGISYEQY
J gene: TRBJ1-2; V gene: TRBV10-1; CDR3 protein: ASSGQGANGYT
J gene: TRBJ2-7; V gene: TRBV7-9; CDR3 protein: ASSSPGGYYEQY
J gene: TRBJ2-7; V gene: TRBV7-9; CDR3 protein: ASSPVGQGAHEQY
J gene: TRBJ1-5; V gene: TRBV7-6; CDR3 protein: ASSLEGEGQPQH
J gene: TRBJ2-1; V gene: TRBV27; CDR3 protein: ASSLRPDDEQF
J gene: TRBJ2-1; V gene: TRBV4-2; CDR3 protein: ASSPPASYNEQF
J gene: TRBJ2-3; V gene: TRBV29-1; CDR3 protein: SVEALAGDTQY
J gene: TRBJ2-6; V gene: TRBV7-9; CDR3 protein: AVPKGLGANVLT
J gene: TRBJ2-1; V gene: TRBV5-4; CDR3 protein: ASRSDRGGNEQF
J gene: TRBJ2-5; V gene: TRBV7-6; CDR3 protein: ASSLATGTSGSETQY
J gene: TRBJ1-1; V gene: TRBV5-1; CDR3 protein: ASSLVAGGAGRATSATEAF